What follows are 22 T cell receptor beta chains derived from one specimen sequenced in a study of T cells expressing NK-cell markers. From its re-call of the 5' RACE reads, TCRdb lists each CDR3 protein once, without DNA. This table lists roughly 420,000 distinct CDR3 sequences. The sample consisted of blood T cells: a sorted CD56 or NKG2C T cell subset, CD4+ or CD8+ T cells, or bulk PBMC T cells (not recorded which). The origin of the receptors is a woman between 18 and 69 years old in good health.

The chain recombines TRBV7-2 with TRBJ2-7; without DNA, the TCRdb call of TRBD1 cannot be checked. Germline loops: CDR1 SGHTA, CDR2 FQGNSA. The CDR3 runs 16 residues. The CDR3 is CASSLVPPKGPYEQYF.

This chain connects TRBV5-1 to TRBJ2-2; the TCRdb call, TRBD1, lacks DNA for checking. CDR1 and CDR2 from the germline V gene are SGHRS and YFSETQ. The CDR3 runs 16 residues. The CDR3 protein is CASSEGYPLNTGELFF.

The chain joins TRBV6-1 to TRBJ2-2. This CDR3 has 14 residues. Germline V gene sequence: CDR1 MNHNS, CDR2 SASEGT. The CDR3 loop reads CASRPDRWTGELFF.

The chain is built from TRBV2 and TRBJ2-1; the TRBD1 assignment by TCRdb is unverifiable without DNA. This CDR3 region has 16 residues. Germline lookup yields CDR1 SNHLY and CDR2 FYNNEI. The CDR3: CASRQYSGANYNEQFF.

The chain joins TRBV20-1 to TRBJ2-1; TCRdb's D gene call, TRBD2, goes unchecked for lack of DNA. The germline gives CDR1 DFQATT, CDR2 SNEGSKA (reference sequence). CDR3 size: 15 residues. CDR3 protein: CSAFYPGLLYNEQFF.

The chain has TRBV6-2 or TRBV6-3 and TRBJ1-1. The CDR3 has 13 residues. Germline V CDR1 and CDR2: MNHEY, SVGEGT. The CDR3 loop is CASSLWANTEAFF.

The CDR3 sequence: CASSFAGAIADTQYF. This sequence joins TRBV5-4 and TRBJ2-3; TCRdb reports TRBD1, a call that lacks DNA to check it against. CDR1 is SGHNT and CDR2 is YYREEE in the germline V gene (reference sequence). The CDR3 covers 15 residues.

V gene TRBV12-3 or TRBV12-4 combines with J gene TRBJ2-3; TCRdb returns TRBD2, unconfirmable since there is no DNA. The CDR3 length is 17 residues. This CDR3 is CATERRRGLRRTDTQYF.

This rearrangement joins TRBV7-2 to TRBJ1-2; checking the TCRdb D call of TRBD1 is not possible without DNA. The CDR3 consists of 14 residues. CDR1 is SGHTA, CDR2 FQGNSA, per germline. CDR3 amino acids: CASSLGDRRGGYTF.

The chain is built from TRBV12-3 or TRBV12-4 and TRBJ1-1; TCRdb outputs TRBD1, but without DNA this stays unchecked. The CDR3 length is 15 residues. The CDR3 loop is CASTANQGAETEAFF.

The rearrangement joins TRBV6-1 to TRBJ1-1; no DNA is available, so the TRBD1 call from TCRdb remains unchecked. CDR1 and CDR2 (germline): MNHNS, SASEGT. The CDR3 sequence is 16 residues long. This CDR3 reads CASNRGGAAMNTEAFF.

The CDR3 sequence is CASSYDVELAGAHEQYF. The V gene is TRBV6-5, the J gene TRBJ2-7; the D call of TRBD2 rests on TCRdb alone, since no DNA is present to check it. Per germline, CDR1 MNHEY and CDR2 SVGAGI. There are 17 residues in the CDR3.

The rearrangement joins TRBV11-2 to TRBJ2-5; without DNA, the TCRdb call of TRBD1 cannot be checked. Germline values: CDR1 SGHAT, CDR2 FQNNGV. CDR3 length equals 15 residues. CDR3 in amino acids: CASSLDFSGKETQYF.

V usage is TRBV29-1 and J usage is TRBJ1-1; TCRdb's D call of TRBD1 is untestable without DNA. Germline CDR1 is SQVTM and CDR2 is ANQGSEA. The CDR3 is made up of 13 amino acids. CDR3 region: CSGTVAGTAEAFF.

The gene calls are TRBV20-1 and TRBJ2-2; TCRdb designates TRBD1, a call that cannot be tested without DNA. Germline V gene sequence: CDR1 DFQATT, CDR2 SNEGSKA (reference sequence). This CDR3 spans 14 amino acids. CDR3 residues: CSAPGGLRAGELFF.

J is TRBJ1-2 and V is TRBV7-2. The CDR3 covers 15 residues. In germline, CDR1 is SGHTA, CDR2 FQGNSA. The chain's CDR3 is CASSLRSQTNYGYTF. Full variable domain (remainder filled in from reference TRBV7-2 and TRBJ1-2): GAGVSQSPSNKVTEKGKDVELRCDPISGHTALYWYRQSLGQGLEFLIYFQGNSAPDKSGLPSDRFSAERTGGSVSTLTIQRTQQEDSAVYLCASSLRSQTNYGYTFGSGTRLTVV.

This chain joins TRBV7-9 and TRBJ1-6. CDR3 size: 14 residues. Per germline, CDR1 SEHNR and CDR2 FQNEAQ (reference sequence). The CDR3 loop is CASSFSSGPSPLHF.

CDR3: CATAAGLNEKLFF. This chain links TRBV15 with TRBJ1-4. CDR1 is LNHNV and CDR2 is YYDKDF in the germline V gene (reference sequence). This CDR3 is 13 amino acids long. Full variable domain (remainder filled in from reference TRBV15 and TRBJ1-4): DAMVIQNPRYQVTQFGKPVTLSCSQTLNHNVMYWYQQKSSQAPKLLFHYYDKDFNNEADTPDNFQSRRPNTSFCFLDIRSPGLGDTAMYLCATAAGLNEKLFFGSGTQLSVL.

The CDR3 region is CAAREGNYGYTF. The chain recombines TRBV6-6 with TRBJ1-2. Germline-derived CDR1 and CDR2 are MNHNY and SVGAGI (reference sequence). The CDR3 covers 12 residues.

The chain carries TRBV29-1 and TRBJ2-2; TCRdb's assignment of TRBD2 cannot be checked, as there is no DNA. The germline V gene encodes CDR1 SQVTM and CDR2 ANQGSEA. The CDR3 contains 14 residues. The CDR3 loop is CSVARGPNTGELFF.

The chain uses TRBV12-3 or TRBV12-4 and TRBJ2-5. The CDR3 has 12 amino acids. The CDR3 reads CASSLIKETQYF.

The V and J genes are TRBV18 and TRBJ2-1; absent DNA, TCRdb's TRBD2 call cannot be checked. This CDR3 comprises 16 residues. Germline CDR1 is KGHSH and CDR2 is LQKENI. Here the CDR3 reads CASSDRLAVVHNEQFF. The variable domain in full, with the rest retrieved from reference TRBV18 and TRBJ2-1, is NAGVMQNPRHLVRRRGQEARLRCSPMKGHSHVYWYRQLPEEGLKFMVYLQKENIIDESGMPKERFSAEFPKEGPSILRIQQVVRGDSAAYFCASSDRLAVVHNEQFFGPGTRLTVL.